These T cell receptor beta chains were read from a single sample in a study of monozygotic twins with inflammatory bowel disease. TCRdb re-called the 5' RACE reads; every CDR3 protein appears as one record, without DNA. The sample's table shows 85,000 to 110,000 distinct CDR3 sequences. Sequenced material: blood. These receptors were obtained from a human donor with ulcerative colitis or Crohn's disease, or a healthy co-twin of an affected twin (not recorded which). CDR3s include the opening cysteine and the closing phenylalanine or tryptophan. Fields, in order: V gene, J gene, CDR3 protein.

v_call: TRBV5-1
j_call: TRBJ2-4
cdr3_aa: CASSSTQAKNMQYF

v_call: TRBV4-2
j_call: TRBJ1-1
cdr3_aa: CASSQDGGFGTEAFF

v_call: TRBV6-2/TRBV6-3
j_call: TRBJ1-5
cdr3_aa: CASSPWGNQPQHF

v_call: TRBV5-1
j_call: TRBJ2-3
cdr3_aa: CASSWGVTYTDTQYF

v_call: TRBV28
j_call: TRBJ2-7
cdr3_aa: CASNSASGSTSGTSYEQYF

v_call: TRBV6-5
j_call: TRBJ1-5
cdr3_aa: CASSPLPTVSTQSNQPQHF

v_call: TRBV3-1
j_call: TRBJ2-3
cdr3_aa: CASSLSGRTHTDTQYF

v_call: TRBV20-1
j_call: TRBJ1-6
cdr3_aa: CSLESSGSPLHF

v_call: TRBV5-6
j_call: TRBJ1-2
cdr3_aa: CASTFTGFGPYGYTF

v_call: TRBV7-9
j_call: TRBJ2-2
cdr3_aa: CASSFGTGLSGELFF

v_call: TRBV7-3
j_call: TRBJ2-1
cdr3_aa: CASSFFGAAINEQFF

v_call: TRBV7-3
j_call: TRBJ1-1
cdr3_aa: CASSRDRGEAFF

v_call: TRBV19
j_call: TRBJ2-7
cdr3_aa: CASSIRRGGGQYF

v_call: TRBV5-6
j_call: TRBJ1-3
cdr3_aa: CASSSLQTGSGNTIYF

v_call: TRBV12-3/TRBV12-4
j_call: TRBJ2-7
cdr3_aa: CASSMTGPYEQYF

v_call: TRBV5-1
j_call: TRBJ2-3
cdr3_aa: CASSLIFTGTGGDKDTQYF

v_call: TRBV5-4
j_call: TRBJ1-6
cdr3_aa: CASSGKTGDNSPLHF

v_call: TRBV20-1
j_call: TRBJ1-2
cdr3_aa: CSAGTGAAYGYTF

v_call: TRBV6-5
j_call: TRBJ1-6
cdr3_aa: CASSYVGQHNSPLHF

v_call: TRBV20-1
j_call: TRBJ1-2
cdr3_aa: CSARDRSSYGYTF

v_call: TRBV29-1
j_call: TRBJ2-5
cdr3_aa: CSVGSSTVWETQYF

v_call: TRBV10-3
j_call: TRBJ2-6
cdr3_aa: CAISSTGSGANVLTF

v_call: TRBV20-1
j_call: TRBJ2-3
cdr3_aa: CSAMGTGGGTDTQYF

v_call: TRBV27
j_call: TRBJ2-1
cdr3_aa: CASSPTRDRGHNEQFF

v_call: TRBV4-3
j_call: TRBJ2-7
cdr3_aa: CASSQQRALGIANYYEQYF

v_call: TRBV20-1
j_call: TRBJ1-4
cdr3_aa: CSARDKMGATNEKLFF

v_call: TRBV3-1
j_call: TRBJ2-7
cdr3_aa: CASSQPKIGTLTYEQYF

v_call: TRBV20-1
j_call: TRBJ2-3
cdr3_aa: CSANYKVVTDTQYF

v_call: TRBV14
j_call: TRBJ2-1
cdr3_aa: CASSPLVAGVGPHEQFF

v_call: TRBV4-2
j_call: TRBJ1-1
cdr3_aa: CASSQPDRGYTEAFF

v_call: TRBV6-1
j_call: TRBJ1-4
cdr3_aa: CASSRSNFGGEKLFF

v_call: TRBV4-3
j_call: TRBJ1-6
cdr3_aa: CASSRDIVAKIDSPLHF

v_call: TRBV5-1
j_call: TRBJ1-6
cdr3_aa: CASSMGVAGGSPLHF